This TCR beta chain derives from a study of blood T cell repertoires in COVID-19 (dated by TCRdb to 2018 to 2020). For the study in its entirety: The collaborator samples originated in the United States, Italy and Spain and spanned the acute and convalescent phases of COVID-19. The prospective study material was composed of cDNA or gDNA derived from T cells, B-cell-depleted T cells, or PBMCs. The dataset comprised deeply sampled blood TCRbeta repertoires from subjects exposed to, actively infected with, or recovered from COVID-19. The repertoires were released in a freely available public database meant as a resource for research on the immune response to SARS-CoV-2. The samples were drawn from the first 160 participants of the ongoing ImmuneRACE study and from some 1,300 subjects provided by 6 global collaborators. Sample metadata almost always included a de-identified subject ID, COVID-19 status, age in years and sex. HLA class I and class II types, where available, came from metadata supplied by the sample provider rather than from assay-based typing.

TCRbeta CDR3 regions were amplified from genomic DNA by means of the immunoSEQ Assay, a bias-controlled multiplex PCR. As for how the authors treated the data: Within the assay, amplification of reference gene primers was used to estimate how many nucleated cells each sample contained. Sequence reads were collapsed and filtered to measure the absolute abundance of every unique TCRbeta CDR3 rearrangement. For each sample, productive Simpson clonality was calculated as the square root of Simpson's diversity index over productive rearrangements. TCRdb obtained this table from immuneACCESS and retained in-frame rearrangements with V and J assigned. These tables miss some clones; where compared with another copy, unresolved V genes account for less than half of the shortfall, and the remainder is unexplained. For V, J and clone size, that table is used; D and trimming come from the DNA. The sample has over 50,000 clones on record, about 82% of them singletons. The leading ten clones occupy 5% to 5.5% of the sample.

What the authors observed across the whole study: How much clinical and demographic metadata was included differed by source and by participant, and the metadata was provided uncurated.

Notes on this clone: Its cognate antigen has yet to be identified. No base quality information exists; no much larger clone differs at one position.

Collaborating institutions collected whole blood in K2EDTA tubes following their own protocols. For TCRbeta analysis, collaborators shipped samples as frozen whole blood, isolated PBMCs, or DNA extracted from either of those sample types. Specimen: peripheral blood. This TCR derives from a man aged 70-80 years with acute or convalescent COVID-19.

The nucleotide sequence reads TGCGCCAGCAGCTTGACGCCGGGGGAGACCCAGTACTTC. Its amino acids are CASSLTPGETQYF. The chain couples TRBV5-1 to TRBJ2-5; tentative D gene TRBD2, with 5 bases matching. A distance of 9 bases separates the germline ends of V and J, which lose 1 base and 5 bases respectively. CDR1 SGHRS and CDR2 YFSETQ are derived from the germline V gene. Including cysteine and phenylalanine, the CDR3 has 13 amino acids. Kept here is only the CDR3 DNA, which spans 39 bases and is read in frame from base 1.